A single TCR beta chain is shown here with its context. There are a few counts of this clonotype. Its antigen has not been determined. Per-nucleotide qualities are absent, and no much larger clonotype sits a single base away. These data belong to a study of CD8 T cells in ankylosing spondylitis (dated by TCRdb to 2017 to 2019). Turning to the overall study: The study profiled T cell receptor beta repertoires in healthy donors and ankylosing spondylitis patients to find disease-linked TCR variants. The full study cohort comprised about 24 ankylosing spondylitis patients and 110 or so healthy donors. Peripheral blood was sampled, and synovial fluid was additionally collected from ankylosing spondylitis patients. General conclusions and limits of the study: In peripheral blood, the disease-linked clones were found at relatively low frequencies and had a CD8+ phenotype. The disease-linked clones were reported to be significantly enriched in matched synovial fluid samples from ankylosing spondylitis patients. Some motif variants had previously been reported in the synovial fluid and blood of reactive arthritis patients, which suggests shared mechanisms of disease initiation. A TCR beta motif made up of eight or nine highly homologous amino acid variants appeared to be characteristic of blood from ankylosing spondylitis patients.

The V and J ends are trimmed by 6 bases and 0 bases, leaving 11 bases between them. The CDR3 runs 13 amino acids, cysteine and phenylalanine included. Left in the record is the CDR3 DNA by itself, 39 bases read in frame from the first base. CDR1 SQVTM and CDR2 ANQGSEA were looked up in the germline V gene. Instrument on record: Illumina HiSeq 2500. Quantitative 5'-RACE with molecular barcodes was used to prepare TCR beta libraries. Under the source paper's analysis protocol: A new computational method based on a probabilistic model of VDJ rearrangement was used to identify disease-linked TCR variants. TCRdb ran its own pipeline on the public reads, namely fastp trimming at Q25 and MiXCR clone calling, and kept in-frame beta chains. Under each unique CDR3 protein, matching rows form one entry showing the most common genes and DNA. The V and J calls shown here were made by TCRdb, not taken from the authors' results. The sample table shows about 350,000 distinct CDR3 sequences, and 20% are seen once. The ten most abundant clones make up about an eighth of the sample.

Sequencing was performed on blood, either unsorted or a sorted T cell fraction (not recorded which). This sequence uses TRBV29-1 and TRBJ1-1, with TRBD1 as a weak D call on 5 bases. This TCR came from a male donor with ankylosing spondylitis or in good health (not recorded which). In nucleotide form, the sequence is TGCAGCGTGGGGGACTCGCTGAACACTGAAGCTTTCTTT. Translated, this is CSVGDSLNTEAFF.